The clone carrying this T cell receptor (beta chain) has just one count. What it binds is not known. Reverse transcription used roughly 0.5 to 1 ug RNA and random hexamers. Each CDR3 protein gets one entry after TCRdb re-called the immunoSEQ multiplex PCR reads with MiXCR. The sample shows about 110,000 distinct CDR3 sequences, less than 95% of them seen only once. These data originate in a study of CD8 T cells in Susac syndrome. Study-wide points: Clonal expansion involving Susac CD8+ cells peaked in TEMRA cells and active patients.

CDR1 and CDR2 (germline): DFQATT, SNEGSKA (reference sequence). This CDR3 is 16 amino acids long. This receptor was identified in a human donor with Susac syndrome. This rearrangement joins TRBV20-1 to TRBJ1-6, with 10 bases fitting TRBD1. Sequencing was performed on CD8+ T cells from PBMCs. The CDR3 spells CACSIAGTGDYSPLHF. The CDR3 bases are TGCGCCTGCTCGATCGCCGGGACAGGGGATTATTCACCCCTCCACTTT.